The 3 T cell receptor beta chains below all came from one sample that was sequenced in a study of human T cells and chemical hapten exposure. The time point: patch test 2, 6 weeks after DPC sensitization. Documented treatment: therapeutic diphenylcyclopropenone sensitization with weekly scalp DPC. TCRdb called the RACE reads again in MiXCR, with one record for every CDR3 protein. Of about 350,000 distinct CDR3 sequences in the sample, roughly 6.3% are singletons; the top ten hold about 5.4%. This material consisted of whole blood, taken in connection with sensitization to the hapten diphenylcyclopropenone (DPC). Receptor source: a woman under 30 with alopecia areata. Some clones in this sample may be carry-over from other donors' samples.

The CDR3 DNA is TGTGCCAGCAGTTCTTGGGGACGAAGCACAGATACGCAGTATTTT. Residues: CASSSWGRSTDTQYF. The gene calls are TRBV6-2 or TRBV6-3 and TRBJ2-3; D assignment may be TRBD1 or TRBD2 (5 bases each). Germline CDR1 reads MNHEY; CDR2 reads SVGEGT. Trimming took off 4 bases at V and 0 bases at J, with 11 bases between the two ends. The CDR3 runs 15 residues.

Written as DNA, the CDR3 is TGCGCCAGCAGCTTGGGATGGACCATCTTCTCGGGGAATGAGCAGTTCTTC. It specifies CASSLGWTIFSGNEQFF. The V and J genes are TRBV5-1 and TRBJ2-1, with D tentatively TRBD2 (5 bases). CDR3 size: 17 residues. The germline gives CDR1 SGHRS, CDR2 YFSETQ. Between the trimmed V and J ends, which lost 0 bases and 7 bases, there was a span of 20 bases.

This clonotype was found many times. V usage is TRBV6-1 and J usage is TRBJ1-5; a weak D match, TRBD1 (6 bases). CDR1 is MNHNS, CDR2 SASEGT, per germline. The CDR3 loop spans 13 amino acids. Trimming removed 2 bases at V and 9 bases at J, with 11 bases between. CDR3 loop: CASSERGGLPQHF. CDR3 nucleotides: TGTGCCAGCAGTGAAAGGGGGGGGCTGCCCCAGCATTTT.